The present entry profiles one T cell receptor (beta chain) with its context. Its antigen is currently unknown. The sample belongs to a study of T cells after yellow fever vaccination. About the research overall: Preparing low-cell-number fractions relied on SMART-Seq v4 Ultra Low Input. Study-wide results and caveats: Contaminating bulk clonotypes could be abundant in FACS-sorted repertoires. Researchers noted that a small share of clonotypes showed up in both CD4 and CD8 compartments.

For TCR, cDNA came from 5'RACE template switching, which added a universal primer site and UMIs. TCRdb itself ran the 5' RACE reads through MiXCR, one entry per CDR3 protein. The sample carries some 350,000 distinct CDR3 sequences, roughly 3.9% recorded once. Trimming shortened V by 4 bases and J by 5 bases, and 26 bases separated the two germline ends. The CDR3 contains 18 residues. Germline CDR1 SGHDT, CDR2 YYEEEE. The sample here was PBMCs, taken 5 days after the yellow fever booster vaccination. The chain combines TRBV5-6 with TRBJ2-3; the D is unclear. This receptor was identified in a man younger than 35 who received the YFV17D yellow fever vaccine. The CDR3 DNA reads as TGTGCCAGCAGCCAGCTTATCAGCACCAGCAACCCCAGAGATACGCAGTATTTT. This translates into CASSQLISTSNPRDTQYF.